This note documents a single T cell receptor (beta chain) sequence. The assay was immunoSEQ multiplex PCR, and TCRdb's table has in-frame clones only and misses some. The sample shows 200,000 to 250,000 clones, around 81% of them seen only once. This entry is derived from a study of blood T cell repertoires in COVID-19. Across the whole study: Sites across the United States, Italy and Spain contributed samples from acute and convalescent COVID-19.

This CDR3 has 15 amino acids. CDR1 is KGHSH and CDR2 is LQKENI in the germline V gene. The junction had 4 bases not matched to a gene; V was cut back by 3 bases and J by 6 bases. The receptor was derived from a young man with acute COVID-19. The chain uses TRBV18 and TRBJ1-6; 8 positions match TRBD1. The sequencing sample was made of PBMCs or T cells enriched from blood (not recorded which). The CDR3: CASSPRTGINSPLHF. In nucleotides, the CDR3 is TGTGCCAGCTCACCCAGGACAGGGATTAATTCACCCCTCCACTTT.